This T cell receptor beta chain is from a study of T cell repertoires in cytomegalovirus infection. Study outcomes and limitations: CMV carriers with the relevant HLA were identified by cumulative public TCR beta family frequency. There were HLA-C-restricted CMV-specific TCR beta clonotypes dominating the ex vivo response.

Each CDR3 protein is one row after TCRdb ran MiXCR on the reads. Here the sample spans 500,000 to 600,000 distinct CDR3 sequences, about 17% being singletons. Of note for this clonotype: As yet, its antigen is unknown.

Sequenced input: CD8+ T cells from PBMCs. The sequence was obtained from a human donor in good health (CMV status not recorded). Some clones in this sample may be carry-over from other donors' samples.

CDR3 DNA: TGTGCCAGCAGCCCCGGCTCGGCGGGAGGTGCAGATACGCAGTATTTT. Amino acids: CASSPGSAGGADTQYF. The rearrangement uses TRBV6-1 and TRBJ2-3, with TRBD2 matching over 8 bases. This CDR3 region has 16 residues. The germline V gene has CDR1 MNHNS and CDR2 SASEGT. Losses at the gene ends were 6 bases for V and 4 bases for J; bases not matched to a gene: 12.